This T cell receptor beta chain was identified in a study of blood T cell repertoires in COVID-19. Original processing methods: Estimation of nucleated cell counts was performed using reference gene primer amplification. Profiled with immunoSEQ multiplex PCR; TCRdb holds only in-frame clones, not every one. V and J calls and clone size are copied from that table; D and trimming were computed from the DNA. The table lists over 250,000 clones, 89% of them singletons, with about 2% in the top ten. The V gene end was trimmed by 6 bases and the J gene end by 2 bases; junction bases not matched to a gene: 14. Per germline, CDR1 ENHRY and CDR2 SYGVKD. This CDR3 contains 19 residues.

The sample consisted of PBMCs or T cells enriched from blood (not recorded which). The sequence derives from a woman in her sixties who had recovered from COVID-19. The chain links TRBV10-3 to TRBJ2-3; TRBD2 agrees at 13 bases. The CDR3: CAISGPGTSGIGVTDTQYF. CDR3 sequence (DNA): TGTGCCATCAGCGGCCCCGGGACTAGCGGGATCGGCGTCACAGATACGCAGTATTTT.